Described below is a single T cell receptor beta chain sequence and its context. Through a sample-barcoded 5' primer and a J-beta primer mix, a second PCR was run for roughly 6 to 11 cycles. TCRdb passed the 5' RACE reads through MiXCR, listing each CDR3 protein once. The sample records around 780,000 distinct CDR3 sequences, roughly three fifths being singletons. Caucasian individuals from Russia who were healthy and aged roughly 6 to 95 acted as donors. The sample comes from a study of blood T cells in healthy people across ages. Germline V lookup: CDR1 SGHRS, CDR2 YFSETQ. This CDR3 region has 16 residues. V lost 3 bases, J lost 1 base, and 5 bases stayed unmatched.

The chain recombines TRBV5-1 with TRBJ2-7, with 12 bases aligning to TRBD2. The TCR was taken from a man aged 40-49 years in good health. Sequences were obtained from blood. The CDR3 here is CASSSTSGRRSYEQYF. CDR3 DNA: TGCGCCAGCAGCTCCACTAGCGGGAGGAGATCCTACGAGCAGTACTTC.